The rows below give T cell receptor beta chains drawn from one sample of a study of early T cells in non-severe SARS-CoV-2 infection. One entry per CDR3 protein results from TCRdb running MiXCR on the 5' RACE reads. Of 70,000 to 95,000 distinct CDR3 sequences in the sample, roughly a sixth were seen once. Sequenced material: whole blood. The receptors were gathered from an adult who was a healthcare worker with PCR-confirmed SARS-CoV-2 infection or an uninfected control (not recorded which). The CDR3 runs from the conserved cysteine through the conserved F or W. D genes are given only for firm matches. Clone size is shown for a subset of rows, as once, few, many or a class of expanded clone.

J: TRBJ1-2
V: TRBV12-5
D: .
size: .
CDR3: CASGLLTGYGYTF
DNA: TGTGCTAGTGGTTTGCTCACAGGGTACGGCTACACCTTC

J: TRBJ2-2
V: TRBV13
D: TRBD2
size: .
CDR3: CASSLRPSGRGTGELFF
DNA: TGTGCCAGCAGCCTAAGGCCTAGCGGGAGGGGGACCGGGGAGCTGTTTTTT

J: TRBJ1-1
V: TRBV6-6
D: TRBD1
size: .
CDR3: CASSYGTGRAFF
DNA: TGTGCCAGCAGTTACGGGACAGGGAGAGCTTTCTTT

J: TRBJ2-3
V: TRBV11-2
D: TRBD2
size: .
CDR3: CASSLAGGGSDTQYF
DNA: TGTGCCAGCAGCTTAGCGGGGGGGGGCTCGGATACGCAGTATTTT

J: TRBJ2-1
V: TRBV4-1
D: TRBD1
size: .
CDR3: CASSQRQGNEQFF
DNA: TGCGCCAGCAGCCAAAGACAGGGAAATGAGCAGTTCTTC

J: TRBJ1-1
V: TRBV29-1
D: TRBD1
size: .
CDR3: CSADQGGTEAFF
DNA: TGCAGCGCCGACCAGGGGGGCACTGAAGCTTTCTTT

J: TRBJ2-7
V: TRBV3-1
D: TRBD1
size: .
CDR3: CASSWTGPEQYF
DNA: TGTGCCAGCAGCTGGACAGGGCCCGAGCAGTACTTC

J: TRBJ2-5
V: TRBV12-3/TRBV12-4
D: .
size: many
CDR3: CASSFAETETQYF
DNA: TGTGCCAGCAGTTTTGCGGAGACGGAGACCCAGTACTTC

J: TRBJ1-1
V: TRBV2
D: TRBD1
size: .
CDR3: CVSKSLGQSTEAFF
DNA: TGTGTCAGCAAATCATTGGGACAGAGCACTGAAGCTTTCTTT

J: TRBJ1-1
V: TRBV20-1
D: .
size: many
CDR3: CSARTVNTEAFF
DNA: TGCAGTGCTAGGACCGTGAACACTGAAGCTTTCTTT

J: TRBJ2-1
V: TRBV7-3
D: TRBD1
size: .
CDR3: CASSPDRGRNNEQFF
DNA: TGTGCCAGCAGCCCGGACAGGGGGCGGAACAATGAGCAGTTCTTC

J: TRBJ1-2
V: TRBV12-3/TRBV12-4
D: .
size: .
CDR3: CASTPAPLVGGYTF
DNA: TGTGCCAGCACCCCCGCCCCGTTAGTGGGAGGCTACACCTTC

J: TRBJ1-6
V: TRBV3-1
D: TRBD1
size: many
CDR3: CASSQRQGSAAPLHF
DNA: TGTGCCAGCAGCCAGAGACAGGGTAGTGCGGCACCCCTCCACTTT

J: TRBJ2-1
V: TRBV24-1
D: TRBD2
size: few
CDR3: CATSQTSGPYNEQFF
DNA: TGTGCCACCAGCCAGACTAGCGGGCCCTACAATGAGCAGTTCTTC

J: TRBJ1-5
V: TRBV19
D: .
size: .
CDR3: CASSMGGTSDQPQHF
DNA: TGTGCCAGTAGTATGGGAGGGACGTCAGATCAGCCCCAGCATTTT

J: TRBJ1-6
V: TRBV12-3/TRBV12-4
D: TRBD1
size: .
CDR3: CASSLGLGQGGSPLHF
DNA: TGTGCCAGCAGTTTAGGGTTGGGCCAGGGGGGATCACCCCTCCACTTT

J: TRBJ2-3
V: TRBV20-1
D: .
size: few
CDR3: CSVAGWDTQYF
DNA: TGCAGTGTCGCGGGGTGGGATACGCAGTATTTT

J: TRBJ1-2
V: TRBV29-1
D: .
size: .
CDR3: CSVRLQLSTYGYTF
DNA: TGCAGCGTTCGGCTGCAGCTTAGCACCTATGGCTACACCTTC

J: TRBJ2-1
V: TRBV7-3
D: .
size: .
CDR3: CASSSPGNGSYNEQFF
DNA: TGTGCCAGCAGCTCCCCCGGCAACGGCTCCTACAATGAGCAGTTCTTC

J: TRBJ2-7
V: TRBV2
D: TRBD1
size: .
CDR3: CASSWDSSYEQYF
DNA: TGTGCCAGCAGTTGGGACAGCTCCTACGAGCAGTACTTC

J: TRBJ2-1
V: TRBV24-1
D: .
size: .
CDR3: CATSVRGGSYNEQFF
DNA: TGTGCCACCAGTGTGAGGGGGGGCTCCTACAATGAGCAGTTCTTC

J: TRBJ2-1
V: TRBV7-9
D: TRBD2
size: few
CDR3: CASSLAPSGKSYNEQFF
DNA: TGTGCCAGCAGCTTAGCTCCTAGCGGGAAGTCCTACAATGAGCAGTTCTTC